A single sample gave rise to the 26 T cell receptor beta chains below, sequenced in a study of shared clonotypes between healthy human individuals. TCRdb's copy holds only in-frame clones and misses some; the assay was immunoSEQ multiplex PCR. The sample shows approximately 500,000 clones, approximately 84% of them seen only once. Sequencing input: PBMCs. Receptors originate from a middle-aged woman in good health. Some clones in this sample may be carry-over from other donors' samples.

The table lists this clone with many counts. V is TRBV5-1 and J is TRBJ1-1, with D possibly TRBD1 on 5 matching bases. The CDR3 runs to 14 residues. Germline CDR1 reads SGHRS; CDR2 reads YFSETQ. V lost 4 bases to trimming and J lost 4 bases, with 14 bases between them. Here the CDR3 reads CASSLGGGATEAFF. The CDR3 DNA is TGCGCCAGCAGCCTCGGCGGGGGTGCCACTGAAGCTTTCTTT.

The chain couples TRBV30 to TRBJ2-1; 8 positions agree with TRBD1. Trimming cost V 7 bases and J 3 bases; bases outside gene matches: 11. This CDR3 comprises 15 residues. Germline CDR1 reads GTSNPN; CDR2 reads SVGIG (reference sequence). The CDR3: CASVRDRGHYNEQFF. CDR3 sequence (DNA): TGTGCCTCAGTCCGTGACAGGGGCCACTACAATGAGCAGTTCTTC.

With respect to this clone: A read error is likely here: a far larger clone is one base away. The chain carries TRBV5-1 and TRBJ2-3; D is uncertain. The CDR3 is 15 amino acids. Germline V lookup: CDR1 SGHRS, CDR2 YFSETQ. Trimming cost V 1 base and J 6 bases, with 15 bases left between them. CDR3 loop: CASSLSVTHRDTQYF. The CDR3, as DNA: TGCGCCAGCAGCTTGTCGGTGACTCACCGCGATACGCAGTATTTT.

This rearrangement joins TRBV7-6 to TRBJ2-5; D assignment may be TRBD1 or TRBD2 (6 bases each). The CDR3 contains 16 residues. V lost 3 bases and J lost 4, with 18 bases in between. The germline CDR1 and CDR2 sequences are SGHVS and FNYEAQ. DNA of the CDR3: TGTGCCAGCAGCTTTTCAGGGGCCGGGGGCACAGAGACCCAGTACTTC. Its translation is CASSFSGAGGTETQYF.

The V and J genes are TRBV7-2 and TRBJ2-1; 10 nucleotides line up with TRBD1. Germline CDR1 and CDR2: SGHTA and FQGNSA. The J segment lost 9 bases and the V segment lost 0 bases, leaving 5 bases of the junction unmatched. The length of the CDR3 is 15 residues. The CDR3 DNA reads as TGTGCCAGCAGCTTAGCGGGGACAGGGGTGCGTGAGCAGTTCTTC. It encodes CASSLAGTGVREQFF. The full variable domain, completed using reference TRBV7-2 and TRBJ2-1, is GAGVSQSPSNKVTEKGKDVELRCDPISGHTALYWYRQSLGQGLEFLIYFQGNSAPDKSGLPSDRFSAERTGGSVSTLTIQRTQQEDSAVYLCASSLAGTGVREQFFGPGTRLTVL.

V gene TRBV5-4 combines with J gene TRBJ2-5; D assignment may be TRBD1 or TRBD2 (6 bases each). CDR1 and CDR2 from the germline V gene are SGHNT and YYREEE (reference sequence). This CDR3 has 16 amino acids. Deletions cut 4 bases from V and 4 bases from J, with 20 bases between. CDR3 nucleotides: TGTGCCAGCAGCCCGGGGGCCCTACTAGTAGCAGAGACCCAGTACTTC. This codes for CASSPGALLVAETQYF.

J is TRBJ2-7 and V is TRBV4-3, with D possibly being TRBD2 (6 bases). V lost 1 base and J 4 bases, leaving 20 bases between the germline ends. The germline gives CDR1 LGHNA, CDR2 YSLEER. CDR3 length equals 17 residues. CDR3 DNA sequence: TGCGCCAGCAGCCAAGCTATCTCCGGGACGGAGGGTTACGAGCAGTACTTC. Protein sequence: CASSQAISGTEGYEQYF.

The V gene is TRBV2, the J gene TRBJ2-5, with TRBD2 matching 8 bases. The germline gives CDR1 SNHLY, CDR2 FYNNEI. J gave up 2 bases and V 2 bases, and 10 bases lay outside the gene matches. The CDR3 is 17 residues long. CDR3 sequence: CASSETPQVAGQETQYF. CDR3 sequence (DNA): TGTGCCAGCAGTGAAACCCCCCAGGTAGCGGGACAAGAGACCCAGTACTTC.

Regarding this clone: This likely came from a read error, as a far larger clone is one base away. The sample carries other DNA sequences with the same CDR3. J is TRBJ1-2 and V is TRBV5-4, with D possibly being TRBD1 (5 bases). This CDR3 has 14 amino acids. Germline V CDR1 and CDR2: SGHNT, YYREEE (reference sequence). CDR3 DNA sequence: TGTGCCAGCAGCAGGGGACCGACCAACTATGGCTACACTTTC. Residues: CASSRGPTNYGYTF.

About this clone itself: A single base is all that separates this from a far larger clone, so a read error is likely. Other DNA sequences within the sample encode an identical CDR3. J is TRBJ2-6 and V is TRBV5-6; D gene unclear. Germline V gene lookup returns CDR1 SGHDT and CDR2 YYEEEE. The CDR3 is 15 residues long. This CDR3 is CASSLWSSGANVLTF. The CDR3 DNA sequence: TGTGCCAGCAGCTTGTGGAGCTCTGGTGCCAACGTCCTGACTTTC.

The genes are TRBV6-6 and TRBJ2-7, with a possible D match to TRBD2 (6 bases). This CDR3 spans 13 amino acids. Trimming cost V 11 bases and J 6 bases, with 20 bases left between them. Germline CDR1 is MNHNY and CDR2 is SVGAGI (reference sequence). CDR3 nucleotides: TGTGCCGGATCGGCTAGCGCCCTCCTCGAGCAGTACTTC. It translates to CAGSASALLEQYF.

V and J are TRBV6-1 and TRBJ2-2, with 7 bases lining up with TRBD1. Per germline, CDR1 MNHNS and CDR2 SASEGT. The CDR3 is 15 residues long. Germline trimming cut 6 bases from V and 0 bases from J; bases unmatched to any gene: 4. The CDR3 sequence: CASSRGGANTGELFF. Here the CDR3 DNA reads TGTGCCAGCAGCAGAGGGGGCGCGAACACCGGGGAGCTGTTTTTT.

The chain employs TRBV7-9 and TRBJ2-1; D tentatively fits TRBD1 or TRBD2 (5 bases each). The CDR3 spans 15 residues. V was clipped by 5 bases and J by 7 bases, with 18 bases between them. Germline lookup yields CDR1 SEHNR and CDR2 FQNEAQ (reference sequence). The CDR3 spells CASSAIGEGNNEQFF. The CDR3 bases are TGTGCCAGCAGCGCAATAGGAGAGGGGAATAATGAGCAGTTCTTC.

To note about this clone: A far bigger clonotype differs at one base, so this is likely a read error. The chain recombines TRBV30 with TRBJ1-2; D gene uncertain. Per germline, CDR1 GTSNPN and CDR2 SVGIG (reference sequence). This CDR3 region has 13 residues. The CDR3 here is CDWTKGGDYGYTF. CDR3 sequence (DNA): TGTGACTGGACCAAGGGTGGCGACTATGGCTACACCTTC.

This clone was detected only once. It differs at one base from a far larger clone, so likely a read error. The sample holds other DNA sequences that translate to the same CDR3. The rearrangement links TRBV27 to TRBJ1-2, with D perhaps TRBD1 (6 bases). The V end was cut by 3 bases, the J end by 2 bases, with 13 bases between. Germline V gene lookup returns CDR1 MNHEY and CDR2 SMNVEV (reference sequence). The CDR3 has 15 residues. This chain's CDR3 is CASSLSWQGNYGYTF. The DNA for the CDR3 is TGTGCCAGCAGTTTGTCGTGGCAGGGGAACTATGGCTACACCTTC.

The V and J genes are TRBV7-9 and TRBJ1-2; D gene uncertain. Trimming left V 1 base short and J 7 bases short, with 10 bases between. The germline V gene encodes CDR1 SEHNR and CDR2 FQNEAQ (reference sequence). The length of the CDR3 is 13 residues. The CDR3 loop is CASSLGLAGGYTF. The CDR3 nucleotides are TGTGCCAGCAGCTTAGGCCTGGCGGGTGGCTACACCTTC.

V usage is TRBV9 and J usage is TRBJ2-7; D is possibly TRBD2 (6 bases). The germline CDR1 and CDR2 sequences are SGDLS and YYNGEE. The CDR3 runs to 16 residues. The germline V and J ends were trimmed by 4 bases and 0 bases, with 17 bases remaining between them. The CDR3 region has the DNA TGTGCCAGCAGCCCCCGGGGTAGCGGAAGCTCCTACGAGCAGTACTTC. Residues: CASSPRGSGSSYEQYF.

Comments on this clone: A far bigger clonotype differs at one base, so this is likely a read error. The sample carries other DNA sequences with the same CDR3. This chain uses TRBV6-1 with TRBJ2-6, with D perhaps matching TRBD1 (5 bases). Germline V CDR1 and CDR2: MNHNS, SASEGT. The CDR3 runs to 13 residues. This CDR3 reads CASIRSGANVLTF. CDR3 DNA: TGTGCCAGCATAAGATCTGGGGCTAACGTCCTGACTTTC.

Only a few counts were recorded for this clone. The J gene is TRBJ1-1, the V gene TRBV15; D is uncertain. CDR1 LNHNV and CDR2 YYDKDF come from the germline V gene (reference sequence). The CDR3 loop spans 18 amino acids. V shed 0 bases and J shed 1 base, with 18 bases lying between them. The CDR3 spells CATSRDGSRRASNTEAFF. In nucleotides, the CDR3 is TGTGCCACCAGCAGAGATGGGAGCCGGCGGGCTTCGAACACTGAAGCTTTCTTT. The full variable domain, completed using reference TRBV15 and TRBJ1-1, is DAMVIQNPRYQVTQFGKPVTLSCSQTLNHNVMYWYQQKSSQAPKLLFHYYDKDFNNEADTPDNFQSRRPNTSFCFLDIRSPGLGDTAMYLCATSRDGSRRASNTEAFFGQGTRLTVV.

V gene TRBV5-1 combines with J gene TRBJ1-1; D call uncertain. Germline V gene lookup returns CDR1 SGHRS and CDR2 YFSETQ. The germline V and J ends were trimmed by 4 bases and 3 bases, with 13 bases remaining between them. This CDR3 is 14 amino acids long. The DNA of the CDR3 is TGCGCCAGCAGCCCCTACTCAGTCTACACTGAAGCTTTCTTT. This translates into CASSPYSVYTEAFF.

The rearrangement links TRBV28 to TRBJ2-4, with D possibly TRBD2 on 6 matching bases. The CDR3 is made up of 19 amino acids. Germline V CDR1 and CDR2: MDHEN, SYDVKM. Between the trimmed V and J ends, which lost 5 bases and 2 bases, there was a span of 25 bases. The CDR3 region is CASSPPVGGTLGSKNIQYF. The CDR3 DNA sequence: TGTGCCAGCAGTCCACCGGTTGGGGGGACCCTTGGGTCCAAAAACATTCAGTACTTC.

The chain recombines TRBV7-3 with TRBJ2-1; 8 bases line up with TRBD2. In germline, CDR1 is SGHTA, CDR2 FQGTGA. Trimming removed 3 bases from V and 9 bases from J; junction bases left unmatched: 7. The CDR3 has 14 amino acids. The CDR3 here is CASSFGTRWGEQFF. In nucleotides, the CDR3 is TGTGCCAGCAGCTTCGGGACTAGGTGGGGTGAGCAGTTCTTC.

Comments on this clone: Other nucleotide sequences in the sample specify the same CDR3. The chain combines TRBV7-9 with TRBJ2-3; D gene uncertain. V gave up 5 bases and J gave up 2 bases, with 5 bases separating them. This CDR3 is 12 amino acids long. The germline V gene encodes CDR1 SEHNR and CDR2 FQNEAQ (reference sequence). CDR3: CASSPDTDTQYF. The CDR3 DNA follows: TGTGCCAGCAGCCCCGACACAGATACGCAGTATTTT.

The gene calls are TRBV28 and TRBJ1-5; D ambiguous. Between the trimmed V and J ends, which lost 6 bases and 5 bases, there was a span of 14 bases. CDR3 size: 14 residues. Germline assignment: CDR1 MDHEN and CDR2 SYDVKM. The CDR3 nucleotides are TGTGCCAGCAGAAGAATGGACGGCCATCAGCCCCAGCATTTT. Translated, it gives CASRRMDGHQPQHF.

Worth noting for this clone: A read error is likely here: a far larger clone is one base away. The same CDR3 also results from other DNA sequences found in this sample. The V gene is TRBV5-8, the J gene TRBJ2-3; D uncertain. In germline, CDR1 is SGHTS, CDR2 YDEGEE. Trimming left V 7 bases short and J 0 bases short, with 9 bases between. The CDR3 is 13 amino acids. The CDR3 protein is CASLTRSTDTQYF. CDR3 sequence (DNA): TGTGCCAGCCTTACAAGGAGCACAGATACGCAGTATTTT.

This clone has a single count. The chain links TRBV5-1 to TRBJ2-5; 8 bases agree with TRBD2. The CDR3 has 14 residues. Germline CDR1 is SGHRS and CDR2 is YFSETQ. V shed 3 bases, J shed 5 bases, and the junction held 6 bases outside the gene matches. CDR3 protein: CASSSGSGSETQYF. In nucleotides, the CDR3 is TGCGCCAGCAGCTCAGGAAGCGGGAGTGAGACCCAGTACTTC.